This is a list of T cell receptor beta chains from one sample in a study of blood T cell repertoires in COVID-19. Assay: immunoSEQ multiplex PCR; the TCRdb copy retains only in-frame clones and omits some. The sample records approximately 52,000 clones, 70% to 90% being singletons. The sample comprised peripheral blood. These TCRs come from a man between 65 and 85 years old with acute or convalescent COVID-19. Each CDR3 is given with its conserved first and last residue. The D gene is left open where the match is weak. Rows give clone size only sometimes, using once, few, many, or a class for an expanded clone.

D gene	J gene	V gene	clone size	CDR3 DNA	CDR3 protein
NA	TRBJ1-2	TRBV15	NA	TGTGCCACCAGCAGAGATACAGCCAACTATGGCTACACCTTC	CATSRDTANYGYTF
NA	TRBJ1-2	TRBV3-1/TRBV3-2	NA	TGTGCCAGCAGCCAATACTGCGGACAGCTTCCTAACTATGGCTACACCTTC	CASSQYCGQLPNYGYTF
NA	TRBJ1-2	TRBV29-1	NA	TGCAGCGCCTCCAATGGGGGGTCCCGGGGCTACACCTTC	CSASNGGSRGYTF
TRBD1	TRBJ2-3	TRBV9	NA	TGTGCCAGCAGCGTAGGATATCTCGGGGACAGGGTTGGTGATACGCAGTATTTT	CASSVGYLGDRVGDTQYF
TRBD1	TRBJ2-3	TRBV7-2	NA	TGTGCCAGCAGTAGCCAATCAGGGACAGGTTTTTCAGATACGCAGTATTTT	CASSSQSGTGFSDTQYF
TRBD1	TRBJ2-1	TRBV6-4	NA	TGTGCCAGCAGTGGTCAGCCGGGACAGGGTCAGTTCTTC	CASSGQPGQGQFF
TRBD1	TRBJ2-7	TRBV3-1/TRBV3-2	NA	TGTGCCAGCAGCCAATTGATTGGGGACAGCGAGCAGTACTTC	CASSQLIGDSEQYF
TRBD1	TRBJ1-3	TRBV7-6	once	TGTGCCAGCGGGGACAGGGTTGGAAACACCATATATTTT	CASGDRVGNTIYF
TRBD2	TRBJ2-1	TRBV4-3	NA	TGCGCCAGCAGCCACCTGCCGACTAGCGGGGGGCTTGGGAATGAGCAGTTCTTC	CASSHLPTSGGLGNEQFF
TRBD1	TRBJ2-7	TRBV29-1	NA	TGCAGCGTTGCTGGACAGGGTGCAACCTACGAGCAGTACTTC	CSVAGQGATYEQYF
NA	TRBJ1-1	TRBV19	NA	TGTGCCAGTGACGGCAGGGGAGAAGCTTTCTTT	CASDGRGEAFF
NA	TRBJ1-2	TRBV5-6	once	TGTGCCAGCAGCTTAGGGCTGGACAGCAGGATGGATTACACCTTC	CASSLGLDSRMDYTF
TRBD1	TRBJ2-1	TRBV6-2/TRBV6-3	NA	TGTGCCAGCAGTTTTTCTTCCGGGACAGGGGATGGGGGTGAGCAGTTCTTC	CASSFSSGTGDGGEQFF
NA	TRBJ1-1	TRBV6-5	few	TGTGCCAGCAGTAGGACGGACATGAACACTGAAGCTTTCTTT	CASSRTDMNTEAFF
TRBD1	TRBJ1-1	TRBV5-1	NA	TGCGCCAGCAGCTTGGACAGGGGTCATGATCCCGGCACTGAAGCTTTCTTT	CASSLDRGHDPGTEAFF
TRBD2	TRBJ2-1	TRBV7-9	NA	TGTGCCAGCAGCTTAGGATTGCGGACTAAGCGGGAGGTTATGAATGAGCAGTTCTTC	CASSLGLRTKREVMNEQFF
NA	TRBJ2-2	TRBV7-2	NA	TGTGCCAGCACCCCCGACGGAGCCGTCGCCGGGGAGCTGTTTTTT	CASTPDGAVAGELFF
TRBD2	TRBJ2-7	TRBV5-1	NA	TGCGCCAGCAGCTTGGTTGGCGGGAGTTACGAGCAGTACTTC	CASSLVGGSYEQYF
NA	TRBJ2-6	TRBV24-1	NA	TGTGCCACCAGTGATCCGTTGCGGAACTCTGGGGCCAACGTCCTGACTTTC	CATSDPLRNSGANVLTF
TRBD2	TRBJ2-2	TRBV4-3	NA	TGCGCCAGCAGCCCCATAGCGGGAGTGGGCGGGGAGCTGTTTTTT	CASSPIAGVGGELFF
TRBD2	TRBJ2-5	TRBV5-1	NA	TGCGCCAGCAGCTGGACTAGCGGAAAAGAGACCCAGTACTTC	CASSWTSGKETQYF
TRBD2	TRBJ2-2	TRBV18	NA	TGTGCCAGCTCAGAGAGACTAGCGGGAGCTTCTGGGGAGCTGTTTTTT	CASSERLAGASGELFF
NA	TRBJ1-5	TRBV6-6	NA	TGTGCCAGCAGCCCTCCTACCGGTCAGCCCCAGCATTTT	CASSPPTGQPQHF
TRBD1	TRBJ2-7	TRBV7-9	NA	TGTGCCAGCAGCTTACTGGGTGGGACAGGGGGATCTTCGGGGCTCGAGCAGTACTTC	CASSLLGGTGGSSGLEQYF
NA	TRBJ2-5	TRBV24-1	NA	TGTGCCACCAGTGATGGAGCGGAGGGCGGGGAGACCCAGTACTTC	CATSDGAEGGETQYF
NA	TRBJ1-2	TRBV7-9	NA	TGTGCCAGCAGCGAAAGCTTTACCCTGGAGCGCTATGGCTACACCTTC	CASSESFTLERYGYTF
NA	TRBJ1-2	TRBV3-1/TRBV3-2	few	TGTGCCAGCAGCCAAGAATCGTGGGGCTGCTATGGCTACACCTTC	CASSQESWGCYGYTF
TRBD1	TRBJ1-5	TRBV2	NA	TGTGCCAGCAGCGGTGGGACAGGACCTCAGCCCCAGCATTTT	CASSGGTGPQPQHF
TRBD1	TRBJ1-1	TRBV19	once	TGTGCCAGTAGTACACGACAGGGGGCGAGGAACACTGAAGCTTTCTTT	CASSTRQGARNTEAFF
NA	TRBJ1-1	TRBV3-1/TRBV3-2	NA	TGTGCCAGCAGCCTGACAGGGAACACTGAAGCTTTCTTT	CASSLTGNTEAFF
NA	TRBJ1-2	TRBV11-3	NA	TGTGCCAGCAGCTTCCCGACAGATCCTAACTATGGCTACACCTTC	CASSFPTDPNYGYTF
NA	TRBJ1-2	TRBV5-4	NA	TGTGCCAGCAGCCTAAACACGGGTGGCTACACCTTC	CASSLNTGGYTF
TRBD2	TRBJ2-3	TRBV7-6	few	TGTGCCAGCAGCCGTAGCGGGGGGGCTAGTTATGATACGCAGTATTTT	CASSRSGGASYDTQYF